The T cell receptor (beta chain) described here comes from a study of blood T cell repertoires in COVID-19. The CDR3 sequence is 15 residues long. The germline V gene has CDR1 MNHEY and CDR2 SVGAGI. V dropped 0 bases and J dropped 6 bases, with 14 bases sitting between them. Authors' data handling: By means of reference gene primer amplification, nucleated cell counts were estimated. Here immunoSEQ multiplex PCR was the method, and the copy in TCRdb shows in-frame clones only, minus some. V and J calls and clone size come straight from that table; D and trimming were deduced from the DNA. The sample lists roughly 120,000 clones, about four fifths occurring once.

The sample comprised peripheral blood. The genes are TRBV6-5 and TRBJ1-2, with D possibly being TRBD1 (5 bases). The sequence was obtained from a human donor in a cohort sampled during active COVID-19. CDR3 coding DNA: TGTGCCAGCAGTTACTCCGACAGTGAGAATGATGGCTACACCTTC. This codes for CASSYSDSENDGYTF.